This TCR beta chain was captured by sequencing in a study of a mutant IDH1 vaccine in newly diagnosed glioma. Study-level information: Treated patients, averaging around 40 years, were around 62% male and roughly 38% female. Earlier care involved radiotherapy, temozolomide, or both, and the majority received both. General observations from the study: Across multiple MHC alleles, 93.3% of patients had vaccine-induced responses.

The method was immunoSEQ multiplex PCR; TCRdb's version includes in-frame clones alone and lacks a portion of them. This sample has roughly 68,000 clones, with about four fifths found just once. The time point here: baseline, week 1 (first vaccination visit). Treatment here: pre-vaccination baseline after standard-of-care therapy. Worth noting for this clone: Its antigen is not known.

CDR1 is MNHNS and CDR2 is SASEGT in the germline V gene. This CDR3 contains 13 residues. Trimming cost V 3 bases and J 5 bases, with 10 bases left between them. The chain recombines TRBV6-1 with TRBJ1-2; D may be TRBD1 (5 bases). The clonotype was recovered from a man in his fifties or sixties with glioma. The material sequenced was PBMCs, taken from a glioma patient treated with radiotherapy, temozolomide or both. CDR3 in amino acids: CASSEGPRYGYTF. DNA for the CDR3: TGTGCCAGCAGTGAGGGGCCTCGGTATGGCTACACCTTC.